The clone carrying this TCR beta chain showed up many times. The antigen remains unidentified. The data are from a study of human T cells and chemical hapten exposure. Looking at the study overall: Alopecia universalis, totalis or areata was present in patients who were mostly female.

Overall study findings and caveats: Sensitization with DPC brought no change to TCRs above 1 in 1000 in frequency.

Time point here: pre-sensitization, week 0. Treatment reported: therapeutic diphenylcyclopropenone sensitization with weekly scalp DPC. The library gave individual cDNA molecules unique molecular identifiers. A single record per CDR3 protein comes from TCRdb applying MiXCR to the RACE reads. Among over 300,000 distinct CDR3 sequences listed, less than 6.5% were seen once. The germline CDR1 and CDR2 sequences are SEHNR and FQNEAQ (reference sequence). The V end was cut by 3 bases, the J end by 2 bases, with 13 bases between. The CDR3 covers 15 residues. Sequencing used whole blood, obtained in connection with sensitization to the hapten diphenylcyclopropenone (DPC). This clonotype was obtained from a woman aged 45-59 years with alopecia areata. Some clones in this sample may be carry-over from other donors' samples. The chain uses TRBV7-9 and TRBJ2-5; tentatively, D is TRBD2 (6 bases). The CDR3 DNA is TGTGCCAGCAGCTTCCGGGACTCCCGGCAAGAGACCCAGTACTTC. This sequence encodes CASSFRDSRQETQYF.